Included here is one TCR beta chain sequence, with context. Original processing methods: Estimated nucleated cell counts came from reference gene primer amplification. Here immunoSEQ multiplex PCR was the method, and the copy in TCRdb shows in-frame clones only, minus some. V and J calls plus clone size are reproduced from that table; the DNA served to infer D and trimming. The table records about 190,000 clones, more than 70% of them present only once. These data originate in a study of blood T cell repertoires in COVID-19. In the study overall: The origin of the acute and convalescent COVID-19 samples was the United States, Italy and Spain. Nucleic acid was either cDNA or gDNA, and it came from T cells, B-cell-depleted T cells, or PBMCs.

The CDR3 is made up of 14 amino acids. Germline V CDR1 and CDR2: MDHEN, SYDVKM. V lost 8 bases to trimming and J lost 3 bases; unmatched junction nucleotides: 8. The source material was peripheral blood. The chain joins TRBV28 to TRBJ2-7; TRBD2 matches 9 bases. The sequence was collected from a woman between 25 and 40 years old with acute or convalescent COVID-19. CDR3 sequence reads: CASSLAGPYYEQYF. CDR3 bases: TGTGCCAGCTCCCTAGCGGGACCATACTACGAGCAGTACTTC. Variable domain in full (rest from reference TRBV28 and TRBJ2-7): DVKVTQSSRYLVKRTGEKVFLECVQDMDHENMFWYRQDPGLGLRLIYFSYDVKMKEKGDIPEGYSVSREKKERFSLILESASTNQTSMYLCASSLAGPYYEQYFGPGTRLTVT.